Following are 24 T cell receptor beta chains from one sample sequenced in a study of T cell changes during pregnancy in multiple sclerosis. Measured with immunoSEQ multiplex PCR; TCRdb has only the in-frame clones, and not every one. This sample has some 36,000 clones, with approximately 91% found just once. Sequencing used CD4+ T cells from peripheral blood mononuclear cells, obtained in the second trimester of pregnancy. These TCRs come from a female donor with multiple sclerosis, enrolled in a pregnancy study.

This rearrangement joins TRBV6-4 to TRBJ2-4, with D perhaps matching TRBD1 (5 bases). Germline values: CDR1 MRHNA, CDR2 SNTAGT. With 6 bases removed from V and 1 base from J, the gap between germline ends came to 22 bases. The CDR3 extends over 18 amino acids. The CDR3 protein is CASSPESLGAVAKNIQYF. The CDR3 region has the DNA TGTGCCAGCAGCCCGGAGTCCCTTGGGGCGGTGGCCAAAAACATTCAGTACTTC.

The chain carries TRBV18 and TRBJ2-7; TRBD1 matches 9 bases. This CDR3 is 16 amino acids long. Germline CDR1 and CDR2: KGHSH and LQKENI. V lost 4 bases, J lost 9 bases, and 16 bases stayed unmatched. The CDR3 here is CASSRDTGTGSLVQYF. CDR3 DNA: TGTGCCAGCTCACGAGATACCGGGACAGGGAGTTTAGTGCAGTACTTC.

The CDR3 protein is CASRTGDNGYTF. DNA for the CDR3: TGTGCCAGCAGAACAGGTGACAATGGCTACACCTTC. This rearrangement joins TRBV6-5 to TRBJ1-2, with TRBD1 as a possible D gene (5 bases). The CDR3 is 12 residues long. The ends were cut back, 6 bases at V and 6 bases at J, with 11 bases in the middle. Germline-derived CDR1 and CDR2 are MNHEY and SVGAGI.

V gene TRBV4-1 combines with J gene TRBJ1-1; D gene ambiguous. The CDR3 length is 15 residues. In germline, CDR1 is MGHRA, CDR2 YSYEKL. V was pared by 2 bases and J by 3 bases, with 13 bases between. The CDR3 region has the DNA TGCGCCAGCAGCCAATCTAATATACGCCACACTGAAGCTTTCTTT. This gives the protein CASSQSNIRHTEAFF.

The genes are TRBV7-3 and TRBJ2-2, with 9 nucleotides matching TRBD2. Germline CDR1 reads SGHTA; CDR2 reads FQGTGA. Trimming took 5 bases from V and 4 from J; bases not matched to a gene: 8. CDR3 size: 16 residues. CDR3 coding DNA: TGTGCCAGCAGCCTGTCGCTAGCGGGGAGCACCGGGGAGCTGTTTTTT. The encoded protein is CASSLSLAGSTGELFF.

V usage is TRBV6-5 and J usage is TRBJ2-5; no clear D gene. CDR3 length: 16 amino acids. The V gene's germline CDR1 is MNHEY and CDR2 SVGAGI. V lost 0 bases and J lost 2, with 13 bases in between. CDR3 sequence: CASSYSVFTSQETQYF. The CDR3 DNA reads TGTGCCAGCAGTTACTCCGTCTTTACCAGTCAAGAGACCCAGTACTTC.

J is TRBJ1-1 and V is TRBV7-9, with TRBD1 matching over 7 bases. V shed 1 base, J shed 5 bases, and the junction held 10 bases outside the gene matches. There are 16 residues in the CDR3. Germline assignment: CDR1 SEHNR and CDR2 FQNEAQ (reference sequence). CDR3 coding DNA: TGTGCCAGCAGCTTAGAAGGGGGCGTCACTGGGACTGAAGCTTTCTTT. Translated, it gives CASSLEGGVTGTEAFF.

The chain couples TRBV6-5 to TRBJ1-2; 9 bases are shared with TRBD1. The CDR3 extends over 15 amino acids. J was trimmed by 4 bases and V by 8 bases; bases with no gene match: 11. Germline assignment: CDR1 MNHEY and CDR2 SVGAGI. The CDR3 sequence is CASGQTGGPFYGYTF. CDR3 bases: TGTGCCAGCGGCCAAACAGGGGGCCCTTTCTATGGCTACACCTTC.

This clone was seen once. This rearrangement joins TRBV7-9 to TRBJ2-7; D may be TRBD2 (7 bases). CDR1 and CDR2 (germline): SEHNR, FQNEAQ (reference sequence). The CDR3 sequence is 13 residues long. The germline V and J ends were trimmed by 0 bases and 6 bases, with 9 bases remaining between them. The CDR3 here is CASSLAGGGEQYF. In nucleotides, the CDR3 is TGTGCCAGCAGCTTAGCAGGGGGGGGCGAGCAGTACTTC.

The V gene is TRBV19, the J gene TRBJ2-6; no definite D call. CDR3 length: 14 residues. The V end lost 6 bases, the J end lost 3 bases, and 9 bases lay between the germline ends. Germline CDR1 and CDR2: LNHDA and SQIVND (reference sequence). CDR3 DNA: TGTGCCAGTAGCTCCTTATATGGGGCCAACGTCCTGACTTTC. It encodes CASSSLYGANVLTF.

This rearrangement joins TRBV7-8 to TRBJ2-1, with D perhaps TRBD2 (6 bases). The V end lost 3 bases, the J end lost 7 bases, and 16 bases lay between the germline ends. Per germline, CDR1 SGHVS and CDR2 FQNEAQ. This CDR3 is built from 15 residues. The CDR3 sequence is CASSLPDGGRNEQFF. The CDR3 nucleotides are TGTGCCAGCAGCTTGCCCGATGGAGGGAGGAATGAGCAGTTCTTC.

The rearrangement links TRBV30 to TRBJ1-5, with D possibly being TRBD1 (5 bases). The V and J ends lost 1 base and 4 bases respectively, with 11 bases between them. Germline assignment: CDR1 GTSNPN and CDR2 SVGIG (reference sequence). The CDR3 sequence is 14 residues long. The DNA of the CDR3 is TGTGCCTGGAGTGACAGACAGCCAAATCAGCCCCAGCATTTT. Protein product: CAWSDRQPNQPQHF.

The V call is TRBV5-4, the J call TRBJ2-3; the match to TRBD1 covers 7 bases. The CDR3 is 15 residues long. The junction had 7 bases not matched to a gene; V was cut back by 4 bases and J by 2 bases. CDR1 is SGHNT, CDR2 YYREEE, per germline (reference sequence). The CDR3 DNA is TGTGCCAGCAGCGCCCGGGACAGACTCACAGATACGCAGTATTTT. The encoded protein is CASSARDRLTDTQYF. The entire variable domain, with the rest obtained from reference TRBV5-4 and TRBJ2-3, is as follows: ETGVTQSPTHLIKTRGQQVTLRCSSQSGHNTVSWYQQALGQGPQFIFQYYREEENGRGNFPPRFSGLQFPNYSSELNVNALELDDSALYLCASSARDRLTDTQYFGPGTRLTVL.

CDR3 in DNA: TGTGCCAGCAGCGTAGCTGCAGGATACAATGAGCAGTTCTTC. Its translation is CASSVAAGYNEQFF. The chain employs TRBV9 and TRBJ2-1, with D unclear. Germline V gene data show CDR1 as SGDLS and CDR2 as YYNGEE. V was shortened by 0 bases and J by 4 bases, with 8 bases between the two germline ends. This CDR3 spans 14 amino acids.

The CDR3: CAWNSGRRDEQFF. In DNA, the CDR3 is TGTGCCTGGAACAGCGGGAGGAGAGATGAGCAGTTCTTC. The genes are TRBV30 and TRBJ2-1, with 9 bases lining up with TRBD2. Per germline, CDR1 GTSNPN and CDR2 SVGIG (reference sequence). Trimming at V came to 4 bases and at J to 8 bases, leaving 6 bases not matched to a gene. The CDR3 extends over 13 amino acids.

This clone was counted a few times. This rearrangement joins TRBV7-9 to TRBJ2-4; the D is unclear. Per germline, CDR1 SEHNR and CDR2 FQNEAQ (reference sequence). The V end was cut by 5 bases, the J end by 6 bases, with 17 bases between. The CDR3 is 15 residues long. The CDR3 sequence is CASSPPELVRNIQYF. The CDR3 DNA reads as TGTGCCAGCAGCCCCCCCGAGCTAGTAAGAAACATTCAGTACTTC.

The rearrangement joins TRBV7-3 to TRBJ2-1, with D possibly TRBD2 on 5 matching bases. The CDR3 is 15 residues long. Per the germline V gene, CDR1 is SGHTA and CDR2 is FQGTGA. The ends were cut back, 1 base at V and 3 bases at J, with 10 bases in the middle. In DNA, the CDR3 is TGTGCCAGCAGCTTAAGGGCTAGCCTCTACAATGAGCAGTTCTTC. Residues: CASSLRASLYNEQFF. The entire variable domain, with the rest obtained from reference TRBV7-3 and TRBJ2-1, is as follows: GAGVSQTPSNKVTEKGKYVELRCDPISGHTALYWYRQSLGQGPEFLIYFQGTGAADDSGLPNDRFFAVRPEGSVSTLKIQRTERGDSAVYLCASSLRASLYNEQFFGPGTRLTVL.

V and J are TRBV6-5 and TRBJ1-5; tentatively, D is TRBD1 (5 bases). Germline loops: CDR1 MNHEY, CDR2 SVGAGI. V lost 8 bases, J lost 2 bases, and 16 bases lay in between. This CDR3 region has 15 residues. In DNA, the CDR3 is TGTGCCAGCCTCCCGGGGGTTAGCGGCAATCAGCCCCAGCATTTT. Its translation: CASLPGVSGNQPQHF.

This chain uses TRBV6-1 with TRBJ1-2, with D possibly being TRBD1 (6 bases). Germline CDR1 is MNHNS and CDR2 is SASEGT. The CDR3 contains 15 residues. Trimming shortened V by 0 bases and J by 4 bases, and 12 bases separated the two germline ends. This chain's CDR3 is CASSEAPGQSYGYTF. The CDR3 DNA is TGTGCCAGCAGTGAAGCGCCAGGACAGAGCTATGGCTACACCTTC.

DNA of the CDR3: TGTGCCAGCAGTAGCCCCCTTAGACAGACAGCCTACGAGCAGTACTTC. As protein: CASSSPLRQTAYEQYF. The V call is TRBV27, the J call TRBJ2-7, with D possibly TRBD1 on 5 matching bases. From germline, CDR1 is MNHEY and CDR2 SMNVEV (reference sequence). CDR3 length: 16 amino acids. Trimming stripped 5 bases from V and 2 bases from J, with 19 bases between.

As DNA, the CDR3 is TGTGCCTGGAGACCCCCGGGGGACACCGGGGAGCTGTTTTTT. This codes for CAWRPPGDTGELFF. The chain carries TRBV30 and TRBJ2-2; D might be TRBD2 (6 bases). Trimming stripped 3 bases from V and 3 bases from J, with 11 bases between. The CDR3 is 14 residues long. CDR1 and CDR2 from the germline V gene are GTSNPN and SVGIG (reference sequence).

The chain couples TRBV10-3 to TRBJ1-1; the D gene is possibly TRBD1 (5 bases). Germline V lookup: CDR1 ENHRY, CDR2 SYGVKD. Trimming removed 6 bases at V and 1 base at J, with 15 bases between. CDR3 length equals 15 residues. As DNA, the CDR3 is TGTGCCATCAGCGGGGGAGGCTCCCCGAACACTGAAGCTTTCTTT. Its translation: CAISGGGSPNTEAFF.

The V call is TRBV7-9, the J call TRBJ1-4, with TRBD1 matching 7 bases. Trimming took 1 base from V and 5 from J; bases not matched to a gene: 4. The CDR3 extends over 15 amino acids. Germline loops: CDR1 SEHNR, CDR2 FQNEAQ (reference sequence). The CDR3 spells CASSLGTGQNEKLFF. As DNA, the CDR3 is TGTGCCAGCAGCTTAGGCACGGGACAGAATGAAAAACTGTTTTTT. Complete variable domain (other parts from reference TRBV7-9 and TRBJ1-4): DTGVSQNPRHKITKRGQNVTFRCDPISEHNRLYWYRQTLGQGPEFLTYFQNEAQLEKSRLLSDRFSAERPKGSFSTLEIQRTEQGDSAMYLCASSLGTGQNEKLFFGSGTQLSVL.

The rearrangement uses TRBV2 and TRBJ1-1; possible D gene TRBD1, 5 bases. Trimming took off 4 bases at V and 7 bases at J, with 13 bases between the two ends. Germline assignment: CDR1 SNHLY and CDR2 FYNNEI. There are 13 residues in the CDR3. This CDR3 is CASSGAGQGEAFF. The CDR3 nucleotides read TGTGCCAGCAGTGGGGCAGGGCAAGGTGAAGCTTTCTTT.